A single sample gave rise to the 13 T cell receptor beta chains below, sequenced in a study of post-analysis software for immune sequencing data. TCR beta cDNA libraries had unique molecular identifiers. TCRdb called the PCR reads again in MiXCR, with one record for every CDR3 protein. The sample lists 820,000 or so distinct CDR3 sequences; approximately 53% were seen once. Findings of the study overall: There were five or six TRBV segments more frequent in patients than controls, and TRBV5-6, TRBV5-1 and TRBV20-1 were among them.

Antigens of these TCRs are unknown. The sequenced sample was blood. These receptors were taken from a girl aged 10 to 17 with multiple sclerosis.

This clonotype was picked up a small number of times. The chain recombines TRBV9 with TRBJ2-5; D tentatively fits TRBD1 or TRBD2 (5 bases each). CDR3 length: 15 residues. Germline V gene data show CDR1 as SGDLS and CDR2 as YYNGEE. V was cut by 0 bases and J by 6 bases, with 15 bases left in between. This CDR3 reads CASSVVPERGQTQYF. The CDR3 coding sequence is TGTGCCAGCAGCGTAGTCCCCGAGAGGGGTCAGACCCAGTACTTC.

V gene TRBV25-1 combines with J gene TRBJ1-1; D is unresolved. V was cut by 1 base and J by 3 bases, with 15 bases left in between. The CDR3 contains 16 residues. The V gene's germline CDR1 is MGHDK and CDR2 SYGVNS. The CDR3 here is CASSEFFVARHTEAFF. The CDR3 DNA reads as TGTGCCAGCAGTGAATTCTTCGTCGCACGGCACACTGAAGCTTTCTTT.

The chain employs TRBV7-3 and TRBJ2-5; 10 bases line up with TRBD2. Germline CDR1 and CDR2: SGHTA and FQGTGA. The CDR3 totals 13 residues. Unmatched junction bases numbered 1, after V lost 4 bases and J lost 5 bases. The CDR3 region has the DNA TGTGCCAGCAGCTCGACTAGCGGGGAGACCCAGTACTTC. Its protein is CASSSTSGETQYF.

The rearrangement uses TRBV20-1 and TRBJ2-7; 13 nucleotides align to TRBD2. There are 13 residues in the CDR3. CDR1 DFQATT and CDR2 SNEGSKA come from the germline V gene (reference sequence). J gave up 3 bases and V 5 bases, and 1 base lay outside the gene matches. The CDR3 loop reads CSAGLAGVYEQYF. Written as DNA, the CDR3 is TGCAGTGCTGGACTAGCGGGAGTCTACGAGCAGTACTTC.

This chain uses TRBV29-1 with TRBJ2-4; D remains unclear. The V gene lost 1 base and the J gene lost 1 base, with 8 bases spanning the gap. Germline loops: CDR1 SQVTM, CDR2 ANQGSEA. There are 14 residues in the CDR3. CDR3 loop: CSVEVGGAKNIQYF. In DNA, the CDR3 is TGCAGCGTTGAAGTTGGCGGCGCCAAAAACATTCAGTACTTC.

This clonotype was seen a single time. Germline and junction disagree at one end, which may indicate a read error. The genes are TRBV7-9 and TRBJ2-7; perhaps TRBD1 as D (6 bases). The germline CDR1 and CDR2 sequences are SEHNR and FQNEAQ (reference sequence). CDR3 length: 14 amino acids. The CDR3 sequence is CVSSIRDNAYEQYF. The CDR3 nucleotides read TGTGTCAGCAGCATCCGGGACAACGCCTACGAGCAGTACTTC.

The CDR3 sequence is CATGQGDTQYF. CDR3 DNA: TGTGCCACTGGGCAGGGGGATACGCAGTATTTT. This sequence joins TRBV6-1 and TRBJ2-3; D possibly corresponds to TRBD1 (6 bases). The CDR3 is made up of 11 amino acids. The germline V gene has CDR1 MNHNS and CDR2 SASEGT. V lost 10 bases, J lost 6 bases, and 11 bases lay in between.

The chain recombines TRBV12-3 or TRBV12-4 with TRBJ2-5, with D unclear. The assigned J gene may be wrong: the sequence end matches TRBJ2-7 better. This CDR3 is 12 amino acids long. The DNA for the CDR3 is TGTGCCAGCAGCGACGGATTTGGCGAGCAGTACTTC. This encodes CASSDGFGEQYF.

As DNA, the CDR3 is TGCAGTGCCACTTCCGGGGGGGCTAGCAATCAGCCCCAGCATTTT. It is translated as CSATSGGASNQPQHF. The chain uses TRBV20-1 and TRBJ1-5; tentatively, D is TRBD1 (6 bases). The CDR3 covers 15 residues. Per germline, CDR1 DFQATT and CDR2 SNEGSKA (reference sequence). Trimming cost V 6 bases and J 0 bases, with 15 bases left between them.

The J gene is TRBJ2-7, the V gene TRBV12-3 or TRBV12-4; the D is unclear. The CDR3 is 14 residues long. Trimming took off 3 bases at V and 1 base at J, with 10 bases between the two ends. CDR3 DNA sequence: TGTGCCAGCAGTTTTCAGCGTCAGTCCTACGAGCAGTACTTC. This codes for CASSFQRQSYEQYF.

This rearrangement joins TRBV5-1 to TRBJ1-2; the match to TRBD1 covers 7 bases. This CDR3 is 16 amino acids long. Trimming cost V 4 bases and J 7 bases; bases outside gene matches: 16. Looked up from germline, CDR1 is SGHRS and CDR2 is YFSETQ. In DNA, the CDR3 is TGCGCCAGCAGCAGAATAACAGGGGTGGTAGGGAGTGGCTACACCTTC. This translates into CASSRITGVVGSGYTF.

The genes are TRBV28 and TRBJ1-2; D unresolved. Germline V gene data show CDR1 as MDHEN and CDR2 as SYDVKM. This CDR3 comprises 15 residues. Deletions cut 1 base from V and 8 bases from J, with 17 bases between. CDR3 coding DNA: TGTGCCAGCAGTTTATATCTCCTTAGAATTCGGGGCTACACCTTC. Protein product: CASSLYLLRIRGYTF.

This sequence joins TRBV12-3 or TRBV12-4 and TRBJ1-6; D not resolved. The CDR3 is 14 residues long. Trimming stripped 3 bases from V and 14 bases from J, with 17 bases between. CDR3 DNA sequence: TGTGCCAGCAGTTTGAATCAGGACCGCGGTGCCCTCCACTTT. Its protein is CASSLNQDRGALHF.